A single sample gave rise to the 22 T cell receptor beta chains below, sequenced in a study of blood T cell repertoires in COVID-19. Sequencing used immunoSEQ multiplex PCR; TCRdb keeps in-frame clones, though not all of them. The sample carries 35,000 to 45,000 clones, about 78% recorded once. Sequences were obtained from peripheral blood. The source of these receptors is a man in his 70s with active or convalescent COVID-19.

The V gene is TRBV6-1, the J gene TRBJ1-3; TRBD1 aligns across 10 bases. V trimming: 1 base; J trimming: 0 bases; junction bases outside the gene matches: 3. Germline assignment: CDR1 MNHNS and CDR2 SASEGT. This CDR3 is built from 17 residues. CDR3 in DNA: TGTGCCAGCAGTGAAGAGGGGACAGGGGCCTCTGGAAACACCATATATTTT. Its protein product is CASSEEGTGASGNTIYF.

V is TRBV10-3 and J is TRBJ2-4, with a weak D call TRBD2 (6 bases). There are 15 residues in the CDR3. V lost 0 bases and J 5 bases, leaving 11 bases between the germline ends. Germline assignment: CDR1 ENHRY and CDR2 SYGVKD. The CDR3 DNA is TGTGCCATCAGTGAGTCCGGCGGGACCCAAAACATTCAGTACTTC. Amino acid sequence: CAISESGGTQNIQYF.

V is TRBV2 and J is TRBJ2-1; 16 bases map to TRBD2. This CDR3 is 14 amino acids long. Unmatched junction bases numbered 3, after V lost 8 bases and J lost 8 bases. Looked up from germline, CDR1 is SNHLY and CDR2 is FYNNEI. The CDR3 nucleotides read TGTGCCAGCGGGACTAGCGGGGGGGCTTATGAGCAGTTCTTC. This codes for CASGTSGGAYEQFF. Based on the CDR3 plus reference TRBV2 and TRBJ2-1, the full variable domain is EPEVTQTPSHQVTQMGQEVILRCVPISNHLYFYWYRQILGQKVEFLVSFYNNEISEKSEIFDDQFSVERPDGSNFTLKIRSTKLEDSAMYFCASGTSGGAYEQFFGPGTRLTVL.

This sequence joins TRBV2 and TRBJ1-6; 12 nucleotides agree with TRBD1. The CDR3 consists of 15 residues. Germline CDR1 SNHLY, CDR2 FYNNEI. Trimming removed 6 bases from V and 9 bases from J; junction bases left unmatched: 6. CDR3 residues: CASRGTGGVSSPLHF. As DNA, the CDR3 is TGTGCCAGCAGGGGGACAGGGGGCGTTAGTTCACCCCTCCACTTT.

This chain uses TRBV10-3 with TRBJ2-3; 10 nucleotides agree with TRBD2. Germline lookup yields CDR1 ENHRY and CDR2 SYGVKD. V shed 4 bases, J shed 0 bases, and the junction held 10 bases outside the gene matches. The length of the CDR3 is 18 residues. The DNA for the CDR3 is TGTGCCATCAGTGTTTCTAGCGGGGGACGTGCGAGCACAGATACGCAGTATTTT. Its protein is CAISVSSGGRASTDTQYF.

This sequence joins TRBV5-1 and TRBJ1-3; D unclear. Germline loops: CDR1 SGHRS, CDR2 YFSETQ. The CDR3 consists of 16 residues. Trimming pared 1 base from V and 0 bases from J, leaving 11 bases between. CDR3 DNA sequence: TGCGCCAGCAGCTTGCACGGTCCCCTCTCTGGAAACACCATATATTTT. It translates to CASSLHGPLSGNTIYF. Using reference TRBV5-1 and TRBJ1-3 for the parts outside the CDR3, the full variable domain is KAGVTQTPRYLIKTRGQQVTLSCSPISGHRSVSWYQQTPGQGLQFLFEYFSETQRNKGNFPGRFSGRQFSNSRSEMNVSTLELGDSALYLCASSLHGPLSGNTIYFGEGSWLTVV.

This sequence joins TRBV3-1 (or the pseudogene TRBV3-2) and TRBJ2-2; D remains ambiguous. The CDR3 contains 13 residues. Germline-derived CDR1 and CDR2 are LGHDT and YNNKEL (reference sequence). The V and J ends lost 3 bases and 2 bases respectively, with 4 bases between them. The CDR3 DNA reads as TGTGCCAGCAGCCACCTCAACACCGGGGAGCTGTTTTTT. It codes for CASSHLNTGELFF.

J is TRBJ1-2 and V is TRBV5-5, with D possibly being TRBD1 (5 bases). This CDR3 has 15 amino acids. Germline loops: CDR1 SGHKS, CDR2 YYEKEE (reference sequence). Trimming pared 0 bases from V and 3 bases from J, leaving 12 bases between. The CDR3 protein is CASSLEGQGDYGYTF. The CDR3 nucleotides read TGTGCCAGCAGCTTGGAAGGGCAGGGCGACTATGGCTACACCTTC.

The chain combines TRBV7-2 with TRBJ2-7; TRBD2 might be the D (6 bases). This CDR3 is 14 amino acids long. Germline lookup yields CDR1 SGHTA and CDR2 FQGNSA. Trimming left V 10 bases short and J 0 bases short, with 16 bases between. Here the CDR3 DNA reads TGTGCCACCACACGGGGGATTAGCTCCTACGAGCAGTACTTC. Translated: CATTRGISSYEQYF.

This chain joins TRBV18 and TRBJ1-6; no firm D call. The V and J ends lost 6 bases and 6 bases respectively, with 9 bases between them. Germline CDR1 is KGHSH and CDR2 is LQKENI. This CDR3 spans 13 amino acids. The CDR3 reads CASSVGLNSPLHF. The CDR3 DNA sequence: TGTGCCAGCTCCGTGGGCCTTAATTCACCCCTCCACTTT.

The gene calls are TRBV12-3 or TRBV12-4 and TRBJ1-3; tentatively, D is TRBD1 (6 bases). The CDR3 totals 13 residues. Trimming removed 6 bases at V and 9 bases at J, with 15 bases between. The CDR3 reads CASRTGGSSTIYF. The CDR3, as DNA: TGTGCCAGCAGGACAGGAGGAAGTAGCACCATATATTTT.

The chain is built from TRBV11-2 and TRBJ2-1; possible D gene TRBD1, 5 bases. The ends were cut back, 3 bases at V and 8 bases at J, with 14 bases in the middle. CDR3 length equals 14 residues. Germline CDR1 and CDR2: SGHAT and FQNNGV. As DNA, the CDR3 is TGTGCCAGCAGCTTTTTTATAGGGGCCGATGAGCAGTTCTTC. It specifies CASSFFIGADEQFF.

This chain connects TRBV29-1 to TRBJ2-7, with D possibly matching TRBD2 (6 bases). Between the trimmed V and J ends, which lost 7 bases and 2 bases, there was a span of 9 bases. The germline gives CDR1 SQVTM, CDR2 ANQGSEA. The CDR3 contains 11 residues. The CDR3 reads CSARETYEQYF. The CDR3 DNA reads TGCAGCGCGCGGGAAACCTACGAGCAGTACTTC.

J is TRBJ2-1 and V is TRBV10-3, with 7 bases lining up with TRBD1. V shed 5 bases and J 5 bases; nucleotides not matched to a gene: 6. CDR3 length equals 14 residues. Per germline, CDR1 ENHRY and CDR2 SYGVKD. The CDR3: CAISLGQPNNEQFF. CDR3 sequence (DNA): TGTGCCATCAGTTTGGGACAGCCTAACAATGAGCAGTTCTTC.

This sequence joins TRBV28 and TRBJ1-1, with 7 bases identical to TRBD1. Germline lookup yields CDR1 MDHEN and CDR2 SYDVKM. The J segment lost 7 bases and the V segment lost 5 bases, leaving 4 bases of the junction unmatched. CDR3 length equals 12 residues. In nucleotides, the CDR3 is TGTGCCAGCAGTGCAGACAGGGATGAAGCTTTCTTT. Its protein product is CASSADRDEAFF.

This chain connects TRBV30 to TRBJ1-2; D remains ambiguous. Germline V gene sequence: CDR1 GTSNPN, CDR2 SVGIG (reference sequence). The germline V and J ends were trimmed by 3 bases and 3 bases, with 14 bases remaining between them. This CDR3 has 14 residues. Here the CDR3 reads CAWRAGRGDYGYTF. The CDR3 nucleotides read TGTGCCTGGAGGGCGGGGAGAGGAGACTATGGCTACACCTTC.

This clone was observed a handful of times. V and J are TRBV11-2 and TRBJ1-4; D might be TRBD1 (6 bases). The CDR3 totals 14 residues. Looked up from germline, CDR1 is SGHAT and CDR2 is FQNNGV. The V end lost 5 bases, the J end lost 8 bases, and 15 bases lay between the germline ends. The CDR3 coding sequence is TGTGCCAGCAGCCCCGCCCGGACAGTCGAAAAACTGTTTTTT. The encoded protein is CASSPARTVEKLFF.

The chain joins TRBV9 to TRBJ1-1; 10 bases match TRBD1. Losses at the gene ends were 3 bases for V and 1 base for J; bases not matched to a gene: 3. The CDR3 loop spans 15 amino acids. The germline gives CDR1 SGDLS, CDR2 YYNGEE. This chain's CDR3 is CASSEDRGRNTEAFF. The CDR3 DNA sequence: TGTGCCAGCAGCGAAGACAGGGGGCGGAACACTGAAGCTTTCTTT.

This clone was counted a few times. The sample holds other DNA sequences that translate to the same CDR3. J is TRBJ1-3 and V is TRBV6-5; 8 bases fit TRBD1. The junction had 8 bases not matched to a gene; V was cut back by 6 bases and J by 7 bases. The CDR3 length is 14 residues. The germline V gene encodes CDR1 MNHEY and CDR2 SVGAGI. The CDR3 DNA follows: TGTGCCAGCAGGGCAGGACAGGGCGGTAACACCATATATTTT. It encodes CASRAGQGGNTIYF.

The chain recombines TRBV27 with TRBJ2-3; D might be TRBD1 (6 bases). The ends were cut back, 1 base at V and 2 bases at J, with 16 bases in the middle. Per the germline V gene, CDR1 is MNHEY and CDR2 is SMNVEV (reference sequence). The CDR3 contains 17 residues. The CDR3 here is CASSLYPPGQITDTQYF. The CDR3 bases are TGTGCCAGCAGTTTATACCCGCCGGGACAAATCACAGATACGCAGTATTTT.

This clone was recorded once. The CDR3 DNA is TGTGCCAGCAGCTTAGGGGAGAACGATGAGCAGTTCTTC. Its translation: CASSLGENDEQFF. This chain links TRBV7-6 with TRBJ2-1, with D possibly matching TRBD2 (5 bases). This CDR3 has 13 amino acids. Trimming stripped 1 base from V and 8 bases from J, with 9 bases between. CDR1 is SGHVS and CDR2 is FNYEAQ in the germline V gene.

The chain is built from TRBV14 and TRBJ2-3, with TRBD2 matching 9 bases. V trimming: 0 bases; J trimming: 1 base; junction bases outside the gene matches: 8. Germline V CDR1 and CDR2: SGHDN, FVKESK. The CDR3 has 18 residues. CDR3 DNA sequence: TGTGCCAGCAGCCAAGAAAGGAGAGCGGGGGGACGCACAGATACGCAGTATTTT. Its protein product is CASSQERRAGGRTDTQYF.